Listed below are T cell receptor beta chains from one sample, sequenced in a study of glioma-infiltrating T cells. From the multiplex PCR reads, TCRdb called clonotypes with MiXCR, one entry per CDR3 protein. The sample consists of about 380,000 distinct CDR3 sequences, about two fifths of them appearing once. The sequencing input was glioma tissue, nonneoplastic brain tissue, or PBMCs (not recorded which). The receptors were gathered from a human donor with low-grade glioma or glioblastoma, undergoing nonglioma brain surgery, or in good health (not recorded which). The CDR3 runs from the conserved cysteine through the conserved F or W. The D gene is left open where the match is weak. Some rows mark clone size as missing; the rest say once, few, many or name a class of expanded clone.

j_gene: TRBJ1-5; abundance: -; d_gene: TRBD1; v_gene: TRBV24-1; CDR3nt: TGTGCCACCAGTGATGGACAGGGGGCCTTATATAGCAATCAGCCCCAGCATTTT; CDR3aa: CATSDGQGALYSNQPQHF
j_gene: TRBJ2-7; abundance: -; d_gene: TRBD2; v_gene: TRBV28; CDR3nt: TGTGCCAGCATAAGCGGGGTTAACTCCTACGAGCAGTACTTC; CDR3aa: CASISGVNSYEQYF
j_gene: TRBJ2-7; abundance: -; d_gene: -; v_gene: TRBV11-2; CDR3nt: TGTGCCAGCAGCCCTGGATCGGGACTCTACGAGCAGTACTTC; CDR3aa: CASSPGSGLYEQYF
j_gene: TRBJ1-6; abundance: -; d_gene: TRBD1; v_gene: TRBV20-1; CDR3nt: TGCAGTGCTAGGCGGACAGGTATTAAGAGTTCACCCCTCCACTTT; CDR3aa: CSARRTGIKSSPLHF
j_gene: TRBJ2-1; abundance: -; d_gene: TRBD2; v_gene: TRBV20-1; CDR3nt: TGCAGTGCTCAAGGACTAGCGGGAGAATTTGAGCAGTTCTTC; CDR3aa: CSAQGLAGEFEQFF
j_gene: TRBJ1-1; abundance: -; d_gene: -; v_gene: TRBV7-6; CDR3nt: TGTGCCAGCAGCCGAGCAGTTTACACTGAAGCTTTCTTT; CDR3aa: CASSRAVYTEAFF
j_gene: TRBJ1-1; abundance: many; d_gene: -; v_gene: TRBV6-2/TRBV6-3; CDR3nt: TGTGCCAGCAGTTATACCCCAGGGGCGGCTTTCTTT; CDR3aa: CASSYTPGAAFF
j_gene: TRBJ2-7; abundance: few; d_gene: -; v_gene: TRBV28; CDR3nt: TGTGCCAGCAGTCCCGAAGCCTACGAGCAGTACTTC; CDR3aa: CASSPEAYEQYF
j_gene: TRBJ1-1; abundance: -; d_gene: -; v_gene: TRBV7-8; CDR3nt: TGTGCCAGCAGCTTAGAGTATAGCGGCACTGAAGCTTTCTTT; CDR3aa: CASSLEYSGTEAFF
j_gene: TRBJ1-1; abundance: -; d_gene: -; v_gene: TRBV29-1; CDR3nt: TGCAGCGTTGAAGACATCGGGTCAGGGACTGAAGCTTTCTTT; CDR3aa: CSVEDIGSGTEAFF
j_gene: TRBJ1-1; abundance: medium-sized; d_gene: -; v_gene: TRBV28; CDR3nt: TGTGCCAGCAGGCAGGGGATGCTGAACACTGAAGCTTTCTTT; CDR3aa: CASRQGMLNTEAFF
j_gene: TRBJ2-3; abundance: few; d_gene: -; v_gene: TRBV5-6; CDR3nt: TGTGCCAGCGCCCGGAGTGGTACGCAGTATTTT; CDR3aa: CASARSGTQYF
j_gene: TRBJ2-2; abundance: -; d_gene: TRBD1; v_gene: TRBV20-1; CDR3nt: TGCAGTGCTAGAGATGACTTGTGGGGACAGGAGATGGGCACCGGGGAGCTGTTTTTT; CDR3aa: CSARDDLWGQEMGTGELFF
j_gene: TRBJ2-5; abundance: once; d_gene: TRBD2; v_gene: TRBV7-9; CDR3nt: TGTGCCAGCAGCTCAATGGCTAGCGGAAGGAAGACCCAGTACTTC; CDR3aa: CASSSMASGRKTQYF
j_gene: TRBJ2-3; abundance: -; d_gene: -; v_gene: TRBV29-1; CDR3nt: TGCAGCGTTGAAAAAGGGGCGAGCGTAGATACGCAGTATTTT; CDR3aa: CSVEKGASVDTQYF
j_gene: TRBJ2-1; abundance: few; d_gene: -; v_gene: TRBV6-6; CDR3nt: TGTGCCAGCAGTTACGGGAGTGGGGCTTCGACTCGACACAATGAGCAGTTCTTC; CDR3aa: CASSYGSGASTRHNEQFF
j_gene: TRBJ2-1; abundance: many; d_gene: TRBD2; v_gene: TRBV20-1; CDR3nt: TGCAGTGCTACTAAGCGGGAGGTTTTCAATGAGCAGTTCTTC; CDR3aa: CSATKREVFNEQFF
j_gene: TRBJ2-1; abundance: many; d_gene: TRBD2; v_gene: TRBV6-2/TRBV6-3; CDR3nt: TGTGCCAGCAGTTACGGAGCGGGAGCTTACAATGAGCAGTTCTTC; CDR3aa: CASSYGAGAYNEQFF
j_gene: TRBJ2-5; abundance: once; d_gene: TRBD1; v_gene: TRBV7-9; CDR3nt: TGTGCCAGCAGCTCGATCTGGGACAGGGAAGAGACCCAGTACTTC; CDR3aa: CASSSIWDREETQYF
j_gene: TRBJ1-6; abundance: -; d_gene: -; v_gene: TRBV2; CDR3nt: TGTGCCAGCCTGACGGGCCTCTCGCCCTCACCCCTCCACTTT; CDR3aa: CASLTGLSPSPLHF
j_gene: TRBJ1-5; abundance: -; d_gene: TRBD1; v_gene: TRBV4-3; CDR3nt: TGCGCCAGCAGCCATGGGACAGGGGTCGGTCAGCCCCAGCATTTT; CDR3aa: CASSHGTGVGQPQHF
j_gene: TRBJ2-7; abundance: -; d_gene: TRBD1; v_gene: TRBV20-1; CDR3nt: TGCAGTGCTACCAGGACAGGGGGCCTCTTCGAGCAGTACTTC; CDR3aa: CSATRTGGLFEQYF
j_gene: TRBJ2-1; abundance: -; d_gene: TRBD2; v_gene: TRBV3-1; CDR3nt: TGTGCCAGCAGCCAAGTAAGGGCTAGCGGTGTCCCGGATGAGCAGTTCTTC; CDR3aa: CASSQVRASGVPDEQFF
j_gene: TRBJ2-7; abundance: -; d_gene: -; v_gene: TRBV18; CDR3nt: TGTGCCAGCAGCGCGACTAGTGGAGCCTACGAGCAGTACTTT; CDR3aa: CASSATSGAYEQYF
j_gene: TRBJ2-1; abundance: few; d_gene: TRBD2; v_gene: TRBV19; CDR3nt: TGTGCCAGTAGCCCCAGCGGGATCCTCTCCTACAATGAGCAGTTCTTC; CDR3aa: CASSPSGILSYNEQFF
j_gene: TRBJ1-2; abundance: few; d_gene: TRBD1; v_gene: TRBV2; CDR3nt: TGTGCCAGCAGAGTGGACAGGGATGGCTACACCTTC; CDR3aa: CASRVDRDGYTF
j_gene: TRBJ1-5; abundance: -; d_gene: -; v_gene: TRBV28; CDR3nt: TGTGCCAGCAGTGGCCGATTTCAGCCCCAGCATTTT; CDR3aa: CASSGRFQPQHF
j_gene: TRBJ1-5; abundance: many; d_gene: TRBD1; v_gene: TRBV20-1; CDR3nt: TGCAGTGCTCCTTCGACAGGGAACGTCAATCAGCCCCAGCATTTT; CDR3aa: CSAPSTGNVNQPQHF
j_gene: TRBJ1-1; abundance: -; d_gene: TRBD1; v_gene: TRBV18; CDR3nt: TGTGCCAGCTCACCTTACGTGGGACAGGTGGACACTGAAGCTTTCTTT; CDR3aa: CASSPYVGQVDTEAFF